These 30 T cell receptor beta chains were all obtained from the same sample, sequenced in a study of blood T cell repertoires in COVID-19. The repertoire was sequenced with immunoSEQ multiplex PCR; TCRdb's copy has only in-frame clones and lacks some. The sample consists of 87,000 or so clones, about 87% of them appearing once. Input material: peripheral blood. All receptors come from a man of 80 years or more with acute or convalescent COVID-19.

This clone was seen only once. The J gene is TRBJ2-2, the V gene TRBV2; maybe TRBD1 (6 bases). The germline V gene encodes CDR1 SNHLY and CDR2 FYNNEI. The germline V and J ends were trimmed by 10 bases and 0 bases, with 12 bases remaining between them. The CDR3 spans 14 residues. The CDR3 region has the DNA TGTGCCACCAGCGGACAGTCGAACACCGGGGAGCTGTTTTTT. It encodes CATSGQSNTGELFF.

V gene TRBV7-2 combines with J gene TRBJ2-5; D is undetermined. This CDR3 comprises 12 residues. Germline V gene data show CDR1 as SGHTA and CDR2 as FQGNSA. The ends were cut back, 4 bases at V and 3 bases at J, with 6 bases in the middle. The CDR3 spells CASSSAEETQYF. In nucleotides, the CDR3 is TGTGCCAGCAGCTCGGCGGAAGAGACCCAGTACTTC.

The chain uses TRBV6-1 and TRBJ2-1; possible D gene TRBD2, 6 bases. The CDR3 length is 14 residues. The V and J ends lost 6 bases and 6 bases respectively, with 15 bases between them. From germline, CDR1 is MNHNS and CDR2 SASEGT. The CDR3, as DNA: TGTGCCAGCAGCCGGGGACTGCTTGGCAATGAGCAGTTCTTC. This gives the protein CASSRGLLGNEQFF.

The chain couples TRBV5-4 to TRBJ2-7; 11 nucleotides match TRBD2. This CDR3 is built from 18 residues. V shed 1 base and J 3 bases; nucleotides not matched to a gene: 12. Germline V lookup: CDR1 SGHNT, CDR2 YYREEE (reference sequence). Written as DNA, the CDR3 is TGTGCCAGCAGCTTGTTTCCGACTAGCGGGGATCGGGTCTACGAGCAGTACTTC. Translation: CASSLFPTSGDRVYEQYF.

This clone was recorded only once. The gene calls are TRBV5-1 and TRBJ1-2, with 9 bases matching TRBD1. The CDR3 contains 16 residues. Germline values: CDR1 SGHRS, CDR2 YFSETQ. The ends lost 0 bases at V and 3 bases at J; junction bases unmatched: 6. CDR3 nucleotide sequence: TGCGCCAGCAGCTTGGACTACAGGGACAGGGACTATGGCTACACCTTC. Amino acids: CASSLDYRDRDYGYTF. The whole variable domain, remainder taken from reference TRBV5-1 and TRBJ1-2, is KAGVTQTPRYLIKTRGQQVTLSCSPISGHRSVSWYQQTPGQGLQFLFEYFSETQRNKGNFPGRFSGRQFSNSRSEMNVSTLELGDSALYLCASSLDYRDRDYGYTFGSGTRLTVV.

V gene TRBV7-2 combines with J gene TRBJ2-5, with 9 bases that match TRBD2. V gave up 3 bases and J gave up 6 bases; unmatched junction bases: 17. The CDR3 runs 18 residues. The V gene's germline CDR1 is SGHTA and CDR2 FQGNSA. The CDR3, as DNA: TGTGCCAGCAGCTTGAAGGAGCCCTTAGGCGGGAGGGCCAAGACCCAGTACTTC. This encodes CASSLKEPLGGRAKTQYF.

The rearrangement joins TRBV5-1 to TRBJ1-3; D uncertain. Trimming removed 0 bases at V and 0 bases at J, with 7 bases between. This CDR3 spans 15 amino acids. CDR1 and CDR2 from the germline V gene are SGHRS and YFSETQ. CDR3: CASSLDGSSGNTIYF. The CDR3 region has the DNA TGCGCCAGCAGCTTGGACGGGAGCTCTGGAAACACCATATATTTT.

The V and J genes are TRBV5-1 and TRBJ2-7, with 7 positions matching TRBD1. The CDR3 covers 15 residues. CDR1 SGHRS and CDR2 YFSETQ come from the germline V gene. V lost 5 bases to trimming and J lost 0 bases; unmatched junction nucleotides: 8. The CDR3 protein is CASSFSTGPSYEQYF. CDR3 nucleotide sequence: TGCGCCAGCAGTTTCTCGACAGGGCCCTCCTACGAGCAGTACTTC.

The chain links TRBV18 to TRBJ1-2, with D maybe TRBD1 (5 bases). This CDR3 comprises 13 residues. V lost 2 bases and J lost 3, with 7 bases in between. Germline CDR1 KGHSH, CDR2 LQKENI. CDR3 nucleotide sequence: TGTGCCAGCTCACCAGGCAGGGACTATGGCTACACCTTC. Protein sequence: CASSPGRDYGYTF.

This chain uses TRBV2 with TRBJ2-1; TRBD2 matches at 7 bases. CDR1 SNHLY and CDR2 FYNNEI come from the germline V gene. J gave up 8 bases and V 8 bases, and 12 bases lay outside the gene matches. The CDR3 contains 14 residues. The CDR3 region has the DNA TGTGCCAGCCCACCGGAGCGGGATATCGATGAGCAGTTCTTC. Protein sequence: CASPPERDIDEQFF.

This clone was observed a single time. The rearrangement joins TRBV13 to TRBJ1-1; D gene ambiguous. The CDR3 covers 13 residues. The germline gives CDR1 PRHDT, CDR2 FYEKMQ (reference sequence). V lost 3 bases and J lost 1, with 6 bases in between. The CDR3 protein is CASSLNRNTEAFF. Here the CDR3 DNA reads TGTGCCAGCAGCTTGAACAGGAACACTGAAGCTTTCTTT.

This chain uses TRBV29-1 with TRBJ1-2, with TRBD1 identical over 7 bases. CDR1 SQVTM and CDR2 ANQGSEA come from the germline V gene. CDR3 size: 14 residues. J was trimmed by 4 bases and V by 4 bases; bases with no gene match: 9. CDR3 DNA sequence: TGCAGCGTTGGAGCCGGACAGGACGTCTATGGCTACACCTTC. It is translated as CSVGAGQDVYGYTF.

This chain uses TRBV5-1 with TRBJ2-1; 12 positions match TRBD2. The J segment lost 2 bases and the V segment lost 0 bases, leaving 6 bases of the junction unmatched. This CDR3 has 18 residues. In germline, CDR1 is SGHRS, CDR2 YFSETQ. CDR3 protein: CASSLVPTSGGTYNEQFF. The CDR3 DNA reads TGCGCCAGCAGCTTGGTGCCTACTAGCGGGGGGACCTACAATGAGCAGTTCTTC.

V is TRBV3-1 (or the pseudogene TRBV3-2) and J is TRBJ2-2, with D tentatively TRBD1 (6 bases). Trimming shortened V by 2 bases and J by 4 bases, and 11 bases separated the two germline ends. This CDR3 region has 15 residues. Germline-derived CDR1 and CDR2 are LGHDT and YNNKEL (reference sequence). Written as DNA, the CDR3 is TGTGCCAGCAGCCAATCCGACAGGACCACCGGGGAGCTGTTTTTT. The encoded protein is CASSQSDRTTGELFF.

This chain connects TRBV25-1 to TRBJ1-1; tentative D call: TRBD1 (6 bases). CDR1 and CDR2 (germline): MGHDK, SYGVNS. The CDR3 spans 14 residues. V lost 7 bases, J lost 0 bases, and 12 bases lay in between. CDR3 residues: CASKRGGMNTEAFF. DNA for the CDR3: TGTGCCAGCAAGAGGGGGGGAATGAACACTGAAGCTTTCTTT.

The rearrangement joins TRBV19 to TRBJ1-6; TRBD1 aligns across 7 bases. This CDR3 contains 14 residues. Trimming at V came to 5 bases and at J to 10 bases, leaving 8 bases not matched to a gene. CDR1 is LNHDA, CDR2 SQIVND, per germline (reference sequence). The DNA of the CDR3 is TGTGCCAGTAGTCCGCGACAGGGAAACTCACCCCTCCACTTT. Its protein product is CASSPRQGNSPLHF.

The chain recombines TRBV25-1 with TRBJ2-5; a possible D gene is TRBD1 (5 bases). Deletions cut 5 bases from V and 1 base from J, with 11 bases between. The length of the CDR3 is 14 residues. Germline loops: CDR1 MGHDK, CDR2 SYGVNS. The CDR3: CASSRAGRQETQYF. CDR3 in DNA: TGTGCCAGCAGTAGGGCAGGGCGCCAAGAGACCCAGTACTTC.

This clone was picked up a small number of times. Other DNA sequences in the sample encode the same CDR3. The V gene is TRBV21-1, the J gene TRBJ2-2; no DNA check was done on the table's D call, TRBD1. TRBV21-1 corresponds to a pseudogene. The CDR3 sequence is 18 residues long. In nucleotides, the CDR3 is TGTGCCATCCTAGCGGGGGGACAGGGGGCTCAGGACACCGGGGAGCTGTTTTTT. It translates to CAILAGGQGAQDTGELFF.

The CDR3 coding sequence is TGTGCCAGCACCCGCCGAGGGACAGGGCTCGGGACTAGCGGTACCGGGGAGCTGTTTTTT. It encodes CASTRRGTGLGTSGTGELFF. The chain uses TRBV27 and TRBJ2-2; 11 bases map to TRBD2. V gave up 7 bases and J gave up 5 bases; unmatched junction bases: 21. In germline, CDR1 is MNHEY, CDR2 SMNVEV (reference sequence). The CDR3 is 20 residues long.

The rearrangement joins TRBV19 to TRBJ2-7; TRBD2 aligns across 7 bases. J gave up 0 bases and V 10 bases, and 12 bases lay outside the gene matches. Germline lookup yields CDR1 LNHDA and CDR2 SQIVND (reference sequence). The CDR3 runs to 15 residues. The CDR3 region has the DNA TGTGCCACGAGCTCCCTGGGGGGGATCTCCTACGAGCAGTACTTC. Residues: CATSSLGGISYEQYF.

This rearrangement joins TRBV25-1 to TRBJ2-1; 14 nucleotides align to TRBD2. The V gene end was trimmed by 1 base and the J gene end by 8 bases; junction bases not matched to a gene: 7. The CDR3 covers 17 residues. Germline V gives CDR1 MGHDK, CDR2 SYGVNS. The CDR3 spells CASSESRLAGGADEQFF. CDR3 nucleotide sequence: TGTGCCAGCAGTGAATCCAGACTAGCGGGAGGGGCGGATGAGCAGTTCTTC.

The chain has TRBV10-3 and TRBJ1-5; D is possibly TRBD1 (5 bases). The germline V gene encodes CDR1 ENHRY and CDR2 SYGVKD. Trimming pared 5 bases from V and 4 bases from J, leaving 12 bases between. This CDR3 is built from 14 residues. The CDR3 protein is CAISPQQGNQPQHF. Here the CDR3 DNA reads TGTGCCATCAGTCCCCAGCAGGGAAATCAGCCCCAGCATTTT.

The chain carries TRBV3-1 (or the pseudogene TRBV3-2) and TRBJ2-3; perhaps TRBD2 as D (5 bases). Looked up from germline, CDR1 is LGHDT and CDR2 is YNNKEL (reference sequence). The CDR3 loop spans 13 amino acids. Trimming left V 1 base short and J 9 bases short, with 11 bases between. For the CDR3, the DNA is TGTGCCAGCAGCCAAGCGGGGAGAGGCACGCAGTATTTT. It translates to CASSQAGRGTQYF.

The genes are TRBV2 and TRBJ1-2, with D perhaps matching TRBD1 (6 bases). This CDR3 has 13 residues. Trimming removed 8 bases at V and 3 bases at J, with 13 bases between. Germline CDR1 reads SNHLY; CDR2 reads FYNNEI. The CDR3 DNA sequence: TGTGCCAGCTCTGGCGGGGGCGACTATGGCTACACCTTC. Translated, it gives CASSGGGDYGYTF. Full variable domain (outside the CDR3, taken from reference TRBV2 and TRBJ1-2): EPEVTQTPSHQVTQMGQEVILRCVPISNHLYFYWYRQILGQKVEFLVSFYNNEISEKSEIFDDQFSVERPDGSNFTLKIRSTKLEDSAMYFCASSGGGDYGYTFGSGTRLTVV.

This chain uses TRBV7-9 with TRBJ2-5; no clear D gene. Germline V CDR1 and CDR2: SEHNR, FQNEAQ (reference sequence). This CDR3 spans 11 amino acids. The V gene lost 5 bases and the J gene lost 5 bases, with 6 bases spanning the gap. CDR3 in DNA: TGTGCCAGCAGCATCGGGGAGACCCAGTACTTC. This sequence encodes CASSIGETQYF.

This sequence joins TRBV30 and TRBJ2-1, with D possibly being TRBD2 (6 bases). CDR3 length: 13 amino acids. Germline assignment: CDR1 GTSNPN and CDR2 SVGIG (reference sequence). The DNA of the CDR3 is TGTGCGGGCGGGGAGAGCTCCTACAATGAGCAGTTCTTC. It encodes CAGGESSYNEQFF.

The genes are TRBV19 and TRBJ1-4, with D maybe TRBD1 (5 bases). Per germline, CDR1 LNHDA and CDR2 SQIVND (reference sequence). The V end lost 9 bases, the J end lost 7 bases, and 15 bases lay between the germline ends. The length of the CDR3 is 13 residues. CDR3 sequence (DNA): TGTGCCAGCTGGGGAATGGGGGGTGAAAAACTGTTTTTT. It specifies CASWGMGGEKLFF.

The chain carries TRBV6-2 or TRBV6-3 and TRBJ1-5, with TRBD1 matching over 12 bases. The germline CDR1 and CDR2 sequences are MNHEY and SVGEGT. The trim removed 0 bases at V and 1 base at J, leaving 1 base unmatched. The CDR3 runs 17 residues. In DNA form, the CDR3 reads TGTGCCAGCAGTTACTCGGGACAGGGGGCAAGCAATCAGCCCCAGCATTTT. Amino acids: CASSYSGQGASNQPQHF.

This clone was recorded only once. The chain carries TRBV4-3 and TRBJ1-4; D remains ambiguous. The CDR3 sequence is 15 residues long. Trimming shortened V by 0 bases and J by 4 bases, and 9 bases separated the two germline ends. Germline values: CDR1 LGHNA, CDR2 YSLEER. CDR3 in DNA: TGCGCCAGCAGCCAAGATTTCACAAATAATGAAAAACTGTTTTTT. The encoded protein is CASSQDFTNNEKLFF.

The rearrangement links TRBV25-1 to TRBJ2-3; D remains ambiguous. Trimming stripped 0 bases from V and 2 bases from J, with 3 bases between. The CDR3 spans 13 residues. Looked up from germline, CDR1 is MGHDK and CDR2 is SYGVNS. This CDR3 is CASSEYYTDTQYF. The CDR3 DNA sequence: TGTGCCAGCAGTGAATACTACACAGATACGCAGTATTTT. Complete variable domain (other parts from reference TRBV25-1 and TRBJ2-3): EADIYQTPRYLVIGTGKKITLECSQTMGHDKMYWYQQDPGMELHLIHYSYGVNSTEKGDLSSESTVSRIRTEHFPLTLESARPSHTSQYLCASSEYYTDTQYFGPGTRLTVL.